The T cell receptor (beta chain) described here comes from a study of shared clonotypes between healthy human individuals. CDR1 and CDR2 (germline): SNHLY, FYNNEI. Trimming left V 8 bases short and J 3 bases short, with 17 bases between. The CDR3 contains 15 residues. The table came from immunoSEQ multiplex PCR; TCRdb's copy has only in-frame clones and leaves some out. The data contain 2 million to 2.5 million clones, approximately 94% of them singletons. This chain uses TRBV2 with TRBJ1-5; D unresolved. Material for sequencing was naive CD4+ T cells sorted from blood. As for subset: CD45RA+ positively selected. The receptor comes from a man aged 18 to 29 in good health. CDR3 sequence reads: CASGKTDGTNQPQHF. For the CDR3, the DNA is TGTGCCAGCGGAAAAACTGACGGCACCAATCAGCCCCAGCATTTT.